This T cell receptor beta chain was identified in a study of neurological immune-mediated disorders. Synthesis of cDNA was carried out by template-switch 5'RACE. The reaction used 10-nucleotide random UMIs. TCRdb re-derived calls from the 5' RACE reads in MiXCR, one entry per CDR3 protein. There are roughly 61,000 distinct CDR3 sequences in the sample; around 24% occur only once, and under 5.5% lies in the top ten. This clonotype was counted ten times or more. V was trimmed by 1 base and J by 4 bases, leaving 16 bases between them. The germline CDR1 and CDR2 sequences are SGHTA and FQGTGA. This CDR3 region has 16 residues. Time point: technical triplicate 2. The study built unsorted libraries from 2 million PBMCs kept at -80 C.

The rearrangement links TRBV7-3 to TRBJ1-2; D is unresolved. This receptor was identified in a man aged 60 to 75 with HTLV-1-associated myelopathy (HAM/TSP). The source material was PBMCs. DNA for the CDR3: TGTGCCAGCAGCTTAAAAGGCGGGGAGATCCCCTATGGCTACACCTTC. This codes for CASSLKGGEIPYGYTF.